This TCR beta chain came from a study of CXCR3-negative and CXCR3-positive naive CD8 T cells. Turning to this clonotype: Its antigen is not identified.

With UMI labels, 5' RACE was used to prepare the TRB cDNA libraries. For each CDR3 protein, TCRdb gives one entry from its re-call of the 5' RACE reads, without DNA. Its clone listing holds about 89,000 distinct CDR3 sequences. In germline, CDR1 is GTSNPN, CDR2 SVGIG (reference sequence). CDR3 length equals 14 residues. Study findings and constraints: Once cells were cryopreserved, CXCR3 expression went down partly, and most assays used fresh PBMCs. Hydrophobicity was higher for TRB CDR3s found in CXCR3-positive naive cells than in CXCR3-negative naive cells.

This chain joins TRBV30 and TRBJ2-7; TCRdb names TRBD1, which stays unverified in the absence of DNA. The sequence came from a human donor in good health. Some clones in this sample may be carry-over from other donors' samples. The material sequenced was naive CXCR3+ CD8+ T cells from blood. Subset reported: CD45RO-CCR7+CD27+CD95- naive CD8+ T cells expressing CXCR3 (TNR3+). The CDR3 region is CAWSVGQGAYEQYF.